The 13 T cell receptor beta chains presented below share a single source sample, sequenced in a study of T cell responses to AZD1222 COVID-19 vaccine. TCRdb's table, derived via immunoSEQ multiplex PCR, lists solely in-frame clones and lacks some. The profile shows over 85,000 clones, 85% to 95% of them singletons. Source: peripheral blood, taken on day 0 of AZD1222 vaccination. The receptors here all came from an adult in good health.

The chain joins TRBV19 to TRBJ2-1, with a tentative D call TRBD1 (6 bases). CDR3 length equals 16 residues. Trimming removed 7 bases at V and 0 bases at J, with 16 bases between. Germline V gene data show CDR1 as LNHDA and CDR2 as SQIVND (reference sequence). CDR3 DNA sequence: TGTGCCAGTACCAACGACAGGACACCCTCCTACAATGAGCAGTTCTTC. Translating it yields CASTNDRTPSYNEQFF.

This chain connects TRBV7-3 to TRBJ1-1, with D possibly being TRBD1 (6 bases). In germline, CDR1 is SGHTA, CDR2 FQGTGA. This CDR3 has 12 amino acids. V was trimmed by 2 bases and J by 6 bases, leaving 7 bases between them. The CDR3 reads CASSLSGAEAFF. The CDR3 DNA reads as TGTGCCAGCAGCTTATCAGGGGCTGAAGCTTTCTTT.

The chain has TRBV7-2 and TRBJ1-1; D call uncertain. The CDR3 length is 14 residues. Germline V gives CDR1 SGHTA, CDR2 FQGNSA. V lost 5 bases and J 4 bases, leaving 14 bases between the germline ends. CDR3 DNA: TGTGCCAGCAGCCCCGTGAACCTGGGCACTGAAGCTTTCTTT. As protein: CASSPVNLGTEAFF.

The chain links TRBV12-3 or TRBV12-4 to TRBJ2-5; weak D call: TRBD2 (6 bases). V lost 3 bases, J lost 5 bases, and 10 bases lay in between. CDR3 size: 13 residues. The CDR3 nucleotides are TGTGCCAGCAGTTTGGCCGGAGGGGAGACCCAGTACTTC. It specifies CASSLAGGETQYF.

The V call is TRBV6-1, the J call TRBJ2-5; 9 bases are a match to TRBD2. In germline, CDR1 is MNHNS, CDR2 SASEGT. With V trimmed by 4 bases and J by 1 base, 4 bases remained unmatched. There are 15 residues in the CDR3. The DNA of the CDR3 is TGTGCCAGCAGTGGAGCGGGGGGCCTCCAAGAGACCCAGTACTTC. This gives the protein CASSGAGGLQETQYF.

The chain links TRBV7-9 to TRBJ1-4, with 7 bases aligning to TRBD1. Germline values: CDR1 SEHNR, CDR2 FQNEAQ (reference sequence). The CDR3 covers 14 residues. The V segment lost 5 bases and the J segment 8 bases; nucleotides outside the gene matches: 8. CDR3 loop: CASSVPDRVEKLFF. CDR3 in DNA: TGTGCCAGCAGCGTACCAGACAGGGTGGAAAAACTGTTTTTT.

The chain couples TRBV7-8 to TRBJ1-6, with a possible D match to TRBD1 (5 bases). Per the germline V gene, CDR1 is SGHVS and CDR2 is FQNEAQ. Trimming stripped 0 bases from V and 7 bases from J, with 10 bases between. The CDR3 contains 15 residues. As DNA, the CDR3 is TGTGCCAGCAGCTTAGCTGGTGGGGCGAATTCACCCCTCCACTTT. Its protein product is CASSLAGGANSPLHF.

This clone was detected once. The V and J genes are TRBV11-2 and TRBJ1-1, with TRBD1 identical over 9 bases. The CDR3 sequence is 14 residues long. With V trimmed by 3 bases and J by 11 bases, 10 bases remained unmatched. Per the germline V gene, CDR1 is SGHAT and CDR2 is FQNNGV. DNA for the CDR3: TGTGCCAGCAGCTTGGGGACAGGGAAAGCGCCCGCTTTCTTT. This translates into CASSLGTGKAPAFF.

CDR3 DNA sequence: TGTGCCAGCAGTGAAGCGGGGGTGGGGGAGCAGTACTTC. Its protein is CASSEAGVGEQYF. This chain links TRBV6-1 with TRBJ2-7; D might be TRBD1 or TRBD2, each matching 5 bases. Per germline, CDR1 MNHNS and CDR2 SASEGT. The V and J ends lost 0 bases and 7 bases respectively, with 10 bases between them. This CDR3 spans 13 amino acids.

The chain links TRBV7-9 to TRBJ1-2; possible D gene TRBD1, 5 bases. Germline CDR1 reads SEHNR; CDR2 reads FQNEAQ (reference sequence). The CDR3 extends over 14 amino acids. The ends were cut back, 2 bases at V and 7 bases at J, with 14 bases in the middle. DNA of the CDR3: TGTGCCAGCAGCTTAATTGTTCGGGGGAGTGGCTACACCTTC. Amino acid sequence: CASSLIVRGSGYTF.

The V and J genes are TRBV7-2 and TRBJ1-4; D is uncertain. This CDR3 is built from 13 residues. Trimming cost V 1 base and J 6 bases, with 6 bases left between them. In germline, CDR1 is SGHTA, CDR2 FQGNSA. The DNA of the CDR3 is TGTGCCAGCAGCTTAGGCCGGGATGAAAAACTGTTTTTT. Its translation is CASSLGRDEKLFF.

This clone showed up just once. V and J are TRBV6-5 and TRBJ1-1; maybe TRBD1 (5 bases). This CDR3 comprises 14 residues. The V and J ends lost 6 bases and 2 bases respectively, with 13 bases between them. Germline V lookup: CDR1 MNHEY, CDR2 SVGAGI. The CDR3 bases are TGTGCCAGCAGCGGTACAGGAATCAACACTGAAGCTTTCTTT. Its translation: CASSGTGINTEAFF.

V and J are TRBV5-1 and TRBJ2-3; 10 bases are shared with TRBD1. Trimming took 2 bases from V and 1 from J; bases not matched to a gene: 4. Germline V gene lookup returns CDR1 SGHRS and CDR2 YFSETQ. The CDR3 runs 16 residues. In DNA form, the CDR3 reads TGCGCCAGCAGCTTTGGAGGGACAGGGGGCACAGATACGCAGTATTTT. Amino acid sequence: CASSFGGTGGTDTQYF.